This T cell receptor (beta chain) was retrieved from a study of T cell repertoires in cytomegalovirus infection (dated by TCRdb to between 2017 and 2020). Concerning the study at large: Alongside well-studied HLA-B-restricted epitopes, the peptide stimulations were aimed at recently identified HLA-C-restricted CMV epitopes, whose presentation resists viral immunomodulation. Donor HLA type was relevant to the analysis, as public TCR beta signatures indicated carriage of CMV infection together with the matching HLA type. Study-wide conclusions, independent of this receptor: The ex vivo response was dominated by HLA-C-restricted CMV-specific TCR beta clonotypes, which also provided the single most frequent clonotype in two of eight donors. Cumulative frequency of public TCR beta family members discriminated carriers of CMV infection plus the relevant HLA type in this cohort and an independent approximately 350-donor cohort.

According to the study, the label for this sample's treatment or condition signals: in vitro stimulation with specific CMV peptide epitopes to enrich CMV-specific T cells. Sequencing instrument: Illumina HiSeq 1500. The public reads were run again by TCRdb, first through fastp at Q25 and then through MiXCR, and only productive beta chains were kept. Rows with a matching CDR3 protein are joined into one entry that keeps the most common DNA and genes. The sample yields hundreds of thousands of distinct CDR3 sequences; about 42% were counted once. About two fifths of the sample is in the top ten clones. As to this clonotype: No antigen is known for it. Within one base of it there is no much larger clone, and no base qualities were kept.

The V end loses 4 bases and the J end loses 4 bases, and a stretch of 17 bases separates them. The germline V gene supplies CDR1 SGHDT and CDR2 YYEEEE. Inclusive of the bounding cysteine and phenylalanine, the CDR3 is 15 residues long. Only CDR3 DNA is held: 45 bases, read in frame from base 1. The sequence derives from a human donor in good health (CMV status not recorded). Some clones in this sample may be carry-over from other donors' samples. The chain couples TRBV5-6 to TRBJ1-1; 6 matching bases give a weak D call of TRBD1. The sequenced sample was cultured PBMCs, obtained from culture after CMV antigen stimulation. The CDR3 has the sequence CASSHIRGGGTEAFF. DNA sequence: TGTGCCAGCAGCCATATCAGGGGTGGGGGCACTGAAGCTTTCTTT.